Below are 9 T cell receptor beta chains sequenced from a single sample in a study of blood T cell repertoires in COVID-19. This table comes from immunoSEQ multiplex PCR, and its TCRdb copy is limited to in-frame clones, with some not included. The table lists roughly 160,000 clones, roughly 88% of them singletons, with around 4.8% in the top ten. Input material: peripheral blood. The receptor set was obtained from a man younger than 30 with COVID-19, enrolled during active disease.

About this clone itself: An end of the junction differs from the germline gene, which may be a read error. The chain joins TRBV9 to TRBJ1-4, with 8 bases lining up with TRBD1. The CDR3 totals 14 residues. Germline lookup yields CDR1 SGDLS and CDR2 YYNGEE. CDR3 bases: TGTGCCAGCAGCGCCCGGGACAGGTTCGAAAAACTGCTTTTT. Its translation: CASSARDRFEKLLF.

This chain connects TRBV14 to TRBJ1-6; the match to TRBD1 covers 7 bases. CDR1 SGHDN and CDR2 FVKESK come from the germline V gene. The CDR3 has 16 residues. V was pared by 0 bases and J by 10 bases, with 9 bases of the junction left unmatched. The CDR3: CASSQDSLTGNSPLHF. The CDR3 nucleotides are TGTGCCAGCAGCCAAGATTCTTTGACAGGGAACTCACCCCTCCACTTT. Using reference TRBV14 and TRBJ1-6 for the parts outside the CDR3, the full variable domain is EAGVTQFPSHSVIEKGQTVTLRCDPISGHDNLYWYRRVMGKEIKFLLHFVKESKQDESGMPNNRFLAERTGGTYSTLKVQPAELEDSGVYFCASSQDSLTGNSPLHFGNGTRLTVT.

This clone was observed once. The V and J genes are TRBV10-2 and TRBJ1-1, with D possibly being TRBD1 (6 bases). Germline values: CDR1 WSHSY, CDR2 SAAADI. This CDR3 spans 14 amino acids. Trimming stripped 7 bases from V and 5 bases from J, with 17 bases between. The chain's CDR3 is CASTEQGLGTEAFF. DNA for the CDR3: TGCGCCAGCACCGAGCAGGGGCTGGGAACTGAAGCTTTCTTT.

The chain uses TRBV7-3 and TRBJ2-7, with 7 bases lining up with TRBD1. Looked up from germline, CDR1 is SGHTA and CDR2 is FQGTGA. Unmatched junction bases numbered 8, after V lost 5 bases and J lost 4 bases. This CDR3 contains 14 residues. The CDR3 is CASSPGQDTYEQYF. The CDR3 nucleotides are TGTGCCAGCAGCCCTGGACAGGACACTTACGAGCAGTACTTC. The full variable domain, with the rest looked up from reference TRBV7-3 and TRBJ2-7, is GAGVSQTPSNKVTEKGKYVELRCDPISGHTALYWYRQSLGQGPEFLIYFQGTGAADDSGLPNDRFFAVRPEGSVSTLKIQRTERGDSAVYLCASSPGQDTYEQYFGPGTRLTVT.

This chain connects TRBV7-3 to TRBJ2-1; 8 bases match TRBD2. CDR1 is SGHTA, CDR2 FQGTGA, per germline. The CDR3 is 15 residues long. V lost 5 bases, J lost 8 bases, and 11 bases stayed unmatched. The CDR3 region is CASSPGLASIDEQFF. The CDR3 DNA reads as TGTGCCAGCAGCCCAGGACTAGCTTCTATCGATGAGCAGTTCTTC.

The chain combines TRBV28 with TRBJ2-1; 7 bases are shared with TRBD2. The length of the CDR3 is 13 residues. CDR1 is MDHEN, CDR2 SYDVKM, per germline. V gave up 7 bases and J gave up 9 bases; unmatched junction bases: 9. The CDR3 here is CASTRDYGGEQFF. In DNA, the CDR3 is TGTGCCAGCACCCGGGACTACGGAGGTGAGCAGTTCTTC.

The chain's CDR3 is CASSYLRAEKLFF. The CDR3 bases are TGTGCCAGCAGTTACTTGAGGGCTGAAAAACTGTTTTTT. This chain links TRBV6-5 with TRBJ1-4; D is unresolved. Trimming pared 1 base from V and 7 bases from J, leaving 7 bases between. This CDR3 is 13 amino acids long. CDR1 and CDR2 (germline): MNHEY, SVGAGI.

The J gene is TRBJ2-1, the V gene TRBV9, with TRBD2 matching 9 bases. Germline loops: CDR1 SGDLS, CDR2 YYNGEE. This CDR3 contains 17 residues. Trimming removed 0 bases from V and 7 bases from J; junction bases left unmatched: 11. CDR3 loop: CASSVATYYGLANEQFF. The CDR3 DNA is TGTGCCAGCAGCGTAGCTACCTACTATGGACTAGCGAATGAGCAGTTCTTC.

The chain carries TRBV5-1 and TRBJ2-7; TRBD1 matches at 9 bases. The V gene's germline CDR1 is SGHRS and CDR2 YFSETQ. Losses at the gene ends were 4 bases for V and 7 bases for J; bases not matched to a gene: 9. The CDR3 covers 14 residues. The CDR3 loop is CASSSGTGFSEQYF. DNA of the CDR3: TGCGCCAGCAGCAGCGGGACAGGGTTTTCAGAGCAGTACTTC.